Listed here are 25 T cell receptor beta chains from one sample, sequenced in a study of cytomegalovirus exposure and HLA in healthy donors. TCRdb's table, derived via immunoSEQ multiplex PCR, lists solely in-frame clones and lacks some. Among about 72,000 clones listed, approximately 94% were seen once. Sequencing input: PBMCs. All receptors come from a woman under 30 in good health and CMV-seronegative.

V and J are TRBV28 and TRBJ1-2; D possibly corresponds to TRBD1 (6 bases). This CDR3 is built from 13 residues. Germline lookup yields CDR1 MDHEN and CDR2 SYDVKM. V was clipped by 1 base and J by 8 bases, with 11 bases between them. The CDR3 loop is CASSLFGGKGYTF. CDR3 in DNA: TGTGCCAGCAGTTTATTTGGGGGCAAGGGCTACACCTTC.

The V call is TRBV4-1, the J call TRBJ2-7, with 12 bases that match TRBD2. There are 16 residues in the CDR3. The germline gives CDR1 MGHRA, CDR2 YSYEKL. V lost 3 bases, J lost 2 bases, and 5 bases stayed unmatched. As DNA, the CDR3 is TGCGCCAGCAGCCAGACCACTAGCGGGGGGCCCTACGAGCAGTACTTC. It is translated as CASSQTTSGGPYEQYF.

Written as DNA, the CDR3 is TGTGCCAGCAGGAACAGGTTGACTAGCACAGATACGCAGTATTTT. Protein sequence: CASRNRLTSTDTQYF. This chain connects TRBV11-1 to TRBJ2-3; D possibly corresponds to TRBD1 (5 bases). The CDR3 sequence is 15 residues long. CDR1 and CDR2 (germline): SGHAT, FQDESV (reference sequence). V gave up 6 bases and J gave up 0 bases, with 13 bases separating them.

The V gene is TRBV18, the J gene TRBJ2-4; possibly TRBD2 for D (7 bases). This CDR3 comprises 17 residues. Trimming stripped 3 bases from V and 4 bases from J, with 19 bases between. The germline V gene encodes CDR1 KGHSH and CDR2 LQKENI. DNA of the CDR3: TGTGCCAGCTCACCGACGTCGAGGGGGGGCGCGAAAAACATTCAGTACTTC. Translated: CASSPTSRGGAKNIQYF.

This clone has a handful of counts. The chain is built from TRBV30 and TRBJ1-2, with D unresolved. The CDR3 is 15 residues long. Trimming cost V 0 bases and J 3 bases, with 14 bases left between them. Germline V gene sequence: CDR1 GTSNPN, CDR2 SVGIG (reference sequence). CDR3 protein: CAWSVWEPPYYGYTF. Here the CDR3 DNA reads TGTGCCTGGAGTGTATGGGAGCCTCCCTACTATGGCTACACCTTC.

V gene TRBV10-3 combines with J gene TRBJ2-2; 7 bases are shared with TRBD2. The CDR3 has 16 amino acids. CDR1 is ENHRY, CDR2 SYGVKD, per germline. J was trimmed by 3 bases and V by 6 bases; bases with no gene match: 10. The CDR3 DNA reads TGTGCCATCAGGGCTAGCGGACTGAGGGACACCGGGGAGCTGTTTTTT. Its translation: CAIRASGLRDTGELFF.

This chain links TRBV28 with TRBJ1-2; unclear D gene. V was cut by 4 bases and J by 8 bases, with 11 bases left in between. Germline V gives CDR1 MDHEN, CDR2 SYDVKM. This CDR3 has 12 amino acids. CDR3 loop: CASSSALGGYTF. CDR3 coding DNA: TGTGCCAGCAGTTCCGCCCTTGGCGGCTACACCTTC.

The CDR3: CASSLATGIFYEQYF. DNA of the CDR3: TGTGCCAGCAGCTTAGCAACAGGGATCTTCTACGAGCAGTACTTC. This chain connects TRBV7-9 to TRBJ2-7; TRBD1 is a possible D gene (6 bases). From germline, CDR1 is SEHNR and CDR2 FQNEAQ (reference sequence). V was shortened by 0 bases and J by 3 bases, with 12 bases between the two germline ends. The CDR3 is 15 amino acids. Complete variable domain (other parts from reference TRBV7-9 and TRBJ2-7): DTGVSQNPRHKITKRGQNVTFRCDPISEHNRLYWYRQTLGQGPEFLTYFQNEAQLEKSRLLSDRFSAERPKGSFSTLEIQRTEQGDSAMYLCASSLATGIFYEQYFGPGTRLTVT.

The CDR3 region has the DNA TGTGCCAGTAGTATGTTTGGGACAGGGAGTGGCTATGGCTACACCTTC. This codes for CASSMFGTGSGYGYTF. This chain links TRBV19 with TRBJ1-2; TRBD1 matches at 9 bases. After removal of 3 bases from V and 4 bases from J, the junction contained 9 bases not matched to a gene. CDR1 LNHDA and CDR2 SQIVND come from the germline V gene (reference sequence). The CDR3 spans 16 residues.

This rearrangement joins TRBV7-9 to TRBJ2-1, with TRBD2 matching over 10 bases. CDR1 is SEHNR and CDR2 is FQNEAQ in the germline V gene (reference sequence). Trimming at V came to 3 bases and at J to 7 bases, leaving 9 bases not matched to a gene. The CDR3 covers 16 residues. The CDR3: CASSLASGGVRNEQFF. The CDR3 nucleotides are TGTGCCAGCAGCTTGGCTAGCGGGGGCGTTAGGAATGAGCAGTTCTTC.

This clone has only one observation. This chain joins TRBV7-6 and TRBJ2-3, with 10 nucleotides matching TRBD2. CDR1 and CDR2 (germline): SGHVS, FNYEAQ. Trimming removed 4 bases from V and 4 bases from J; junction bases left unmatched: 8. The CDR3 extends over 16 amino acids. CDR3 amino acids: CASSSPSGGASDTQYF. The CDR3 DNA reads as TGTGCCAGCAGCTCGCCCAGCGGGGGGGCCTCAGATACGCAGTATTTT.

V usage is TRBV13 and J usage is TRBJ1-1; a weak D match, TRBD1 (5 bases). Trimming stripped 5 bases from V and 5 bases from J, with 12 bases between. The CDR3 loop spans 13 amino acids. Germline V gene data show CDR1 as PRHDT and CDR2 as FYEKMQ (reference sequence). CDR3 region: CASSPQGFTEAFF. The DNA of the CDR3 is TGTGCCAGCAGCCCCCAGGGTTTTACTGAAGCTTTCTTT.

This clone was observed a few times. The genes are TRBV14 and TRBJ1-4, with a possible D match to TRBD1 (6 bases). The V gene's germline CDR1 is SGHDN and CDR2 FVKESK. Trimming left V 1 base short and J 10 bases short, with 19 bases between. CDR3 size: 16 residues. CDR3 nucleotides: TGTGCCAGCAGCCAAGGATATTGGCAGGGACAACCAAAACTGTTTTTT. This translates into CASSQGYWQGQPKLFF.

CDR3 DNA sequence: TGTGCCAGCAGCTTGGTACAGGGGGGTGAAAAACTGTTTTTT. Encoded protein: CASSLVQGGEKLFF. The rearrangement links TRBV5-5 to TRBJ1-4; 8 bases are a match to TRBD1. The CDR3 is 14 residues long. Germline CDR1 and CDR2: SGHKS and YYEKEE (reference sequence). The V segment lost 0 bases and the J segment 7 bases; nucleotides outside the gene matches: 2. Combining the CDR3 with reference TRBV5-5 and TRBJ1-4 gives the whole variable domain DAGVTQSPTHLIKTRGQQVTLRCSPISGHKSVSWYQQVLGQGPQFIFQYYEKEERGRGNFPDRFSARQFPNYSSELNVNALLLGDSALYLCASSLVQGGEKLFFGSGTQLSVL.

DNA of the CDR3: TGTGCCAGCAGTTACGCAGGGGCAGCCTATAATTCACCCCTCCACTTT. Protein product: CASSYAGAAYNSPLHF. The chain carries TRBV6-5 and TRBJ1-6; the D gene is possibly TRBD1 (6 bases). V was shortened by 2 bases and J by 2 bases, with 10 bases between the two germline ends. The CDR3 is made up of 16 amino acids. Germline V gives CDR1 MNHEY, CDR2 SVGAGI.

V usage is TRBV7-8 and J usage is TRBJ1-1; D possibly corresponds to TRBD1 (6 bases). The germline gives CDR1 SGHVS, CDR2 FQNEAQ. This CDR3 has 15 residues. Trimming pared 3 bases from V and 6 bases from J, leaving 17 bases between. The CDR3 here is CASSLRGLQGAEAFF. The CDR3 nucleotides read TGTGCCAGCAGCTTGAGGGGGTTACAGGGCGCTGAAGCTTTCTTT.

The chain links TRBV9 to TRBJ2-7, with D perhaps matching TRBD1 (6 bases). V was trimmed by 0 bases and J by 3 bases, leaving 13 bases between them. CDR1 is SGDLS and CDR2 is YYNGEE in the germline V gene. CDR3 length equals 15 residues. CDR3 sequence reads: CASSVGGRTDYEQYF. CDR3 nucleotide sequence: TGTGCCAGCAGCGTAGGGGGAAGGACAGACTACGAGCAGTACTTC.

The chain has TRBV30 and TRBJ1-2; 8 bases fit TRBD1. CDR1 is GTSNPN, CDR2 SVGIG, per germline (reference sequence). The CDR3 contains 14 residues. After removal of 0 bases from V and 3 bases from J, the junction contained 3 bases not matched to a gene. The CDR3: CAWSVQGDYYGYTF. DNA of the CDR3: TGTGCCTGGAGTGTACAGGGGGATTACTATGGCTACACCTTC. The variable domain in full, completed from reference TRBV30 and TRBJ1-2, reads SQTIHQWPATLVQPVGSPLSLECTVEGTSNPNLYWYRQAAGRGLQLLFYSVGIGQISSEVPQNLSASRPQDRQFILSSKKLLLSDSGFYLCAWSVQGDYYGYTFGSGTRLTVV.

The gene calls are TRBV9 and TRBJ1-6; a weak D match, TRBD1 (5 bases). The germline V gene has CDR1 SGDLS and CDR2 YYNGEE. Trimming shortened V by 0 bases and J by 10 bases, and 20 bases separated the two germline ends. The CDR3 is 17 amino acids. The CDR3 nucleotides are TGTGCCAGCAGCGTAGCTGCAAGGGGCTATTCGGACTCACCCCTCCACTTT. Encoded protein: CASSVAARGYSDSPLHF.

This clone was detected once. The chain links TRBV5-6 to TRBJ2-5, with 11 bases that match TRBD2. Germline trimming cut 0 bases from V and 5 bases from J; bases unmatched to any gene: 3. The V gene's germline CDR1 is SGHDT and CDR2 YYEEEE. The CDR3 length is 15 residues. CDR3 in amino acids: CASSLASGGMETQYF. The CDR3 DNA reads TGTGCCAGCAGCTTGGCTAGCGGGGGGATGGAGACCCAGTACTTC. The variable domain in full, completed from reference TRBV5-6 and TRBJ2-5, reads DAGVTQSPTHLIKTRGQQVTLRCSPKSGHDTVSWYQQALGQGPQFIFQYYEEEERQRGNFPDRFSGHQFPNYSSELNVNALLLGDSALYLCASSLASGGMETQYFGPGTRLLVL.

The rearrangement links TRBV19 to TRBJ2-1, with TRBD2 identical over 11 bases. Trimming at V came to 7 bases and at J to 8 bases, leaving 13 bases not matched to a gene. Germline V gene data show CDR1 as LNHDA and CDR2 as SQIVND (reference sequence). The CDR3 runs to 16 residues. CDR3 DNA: TGTGCCAGTACCCCAACTAGCGGGGGTCGTTGGGATGAGCAGTTCTTC. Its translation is CASTPTSGGRWDEQFF.

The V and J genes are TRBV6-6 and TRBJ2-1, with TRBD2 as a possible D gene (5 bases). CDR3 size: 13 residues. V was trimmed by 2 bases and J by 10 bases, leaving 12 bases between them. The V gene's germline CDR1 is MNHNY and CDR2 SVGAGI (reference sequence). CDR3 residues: CASSYSSTGEQFF. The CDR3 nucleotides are TGTGCCAGCAGTTACAGTTCTACGGGGGAGCAGTTCTTC.

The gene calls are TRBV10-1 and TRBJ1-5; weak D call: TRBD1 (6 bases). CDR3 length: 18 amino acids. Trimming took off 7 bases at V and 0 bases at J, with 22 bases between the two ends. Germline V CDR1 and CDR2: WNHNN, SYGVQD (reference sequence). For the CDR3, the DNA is TGCGCCAGCACAAACACAGGGTCAACGAAGGATAGCAATCAGCCCCAGCATTTT. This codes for CASTNTGSTKDSNQPQHF.

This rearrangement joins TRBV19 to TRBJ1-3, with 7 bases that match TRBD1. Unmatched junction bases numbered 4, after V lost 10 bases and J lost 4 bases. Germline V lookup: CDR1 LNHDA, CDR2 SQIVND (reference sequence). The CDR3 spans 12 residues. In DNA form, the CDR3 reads TGTGCCACGAAGACAGGGGGAAACACCATATATTTT. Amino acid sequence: CATKTGGNTIYF. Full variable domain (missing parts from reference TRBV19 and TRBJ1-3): DGGITQSPKYLFRKEGQNVTLSCEQNLNHDAMYWYRQDPGQGLRLIYYSQIVNDFQKGDIAEGYSVSREKKESFPLTVTSAQKNPTAFYLCATKTGGNTIYFGEGSWLTVV.

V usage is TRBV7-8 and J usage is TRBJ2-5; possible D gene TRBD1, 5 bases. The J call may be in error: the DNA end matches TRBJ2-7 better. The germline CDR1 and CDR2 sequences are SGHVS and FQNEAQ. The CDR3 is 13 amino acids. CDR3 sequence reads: CASSQTVTYEQYF. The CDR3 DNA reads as TGTGCCAGCAGCCAGACAGTAACCTACGAGCAGTACTTC.